The clone carrying this T cell receptor (beta chain) was observed a handful of times. The CDR3 length is 17 residues. Germline V gene data show CDR1 as MNHEY and CDR2 as SMNVEV (reference sequence). The trim removed 2 bases at V and 7 bases at J, leaving 6 bases unmatched. This sample stems from a study of blood T cell repertoires in COVID-19. As for the study in general: Spain, Italy and the United States supplied samples that represented acute and convalescent COVID-19. PBMCs, B-cell-depleted T cells, or T cells were the source of the cDNA or gDNA that made up the material.

Some clones are missing from TCRdb's copy, which holds only in-frame ones; the method was immunoSEQ multiplex PCR. The sample holds 150,000 to 200,000 clones, 70% to 90% seen once. Sequencing was carried out using peripheral blood. The clonotype was recovered from a human donor in a cohort sampled during active COVID-19. V gene TRBV27 combines with J gene TRBJ2-1, with 15 bases fitting TRBD2. CDR3 amino acids: CASSLGLAGGLRNEQFF. The CDR3 DNA is TGTGCCAGCAGTTTAGGACTAGCGGGAGGGCTACGGAATGAGCAGTTCTTC.